Presented here are 16 T cell receptor beta chains from one specimen sequenced in a study of blood T cell repertoires in COVID-19. Using immunoSEQ multiplex PCR, the repertoire was profiled, and TCRdb retains in-frame clones only, with some absent. The sample consists of 150,000 to 200,000 clones, roughly four fifths of them appearing once. Sequencing was carried out using peripheral blood. The receptors come from a man between 65 and 85 years old with active or convalescent COVID-19.

This chain connects TRBV3-1 (or the pseudogene TRBV3-2) to TRBJ1-2; D uncertain. The CDR3 covers 13 residues. CDR1 and CDR2 (germline): LGHDT, YNNKEL (reference sequence). Trimming took 0 bases from V and 13 from J, leaving 15 bases between them. The CDR3 bases are TGTGCCAGCAGCCAAGAAGGTGTCGAAGGGAGCACCTTC. It encodes CASSQEGVEGSTF.

The gene calls are TRBV6-2 or TRBV6-3 and TRBJ2-5; TRBD2 might be the D (5 bases). This CDR3 region has 14 residues. Germline values: CDR1 MNHEY, CDR2 SVGEGT. The ends were cut back, 2 bases at V and 1 base at J, with 8 bases in the middle. The chain's CDR3 is CASSYRLAQETQYF. The CDR3 DNA reads as TGTGCCAGCAGTTACAGGCTAGCCCAAGAGACCCAGTACTTC.

The CDR3 DNA reads as TGTGCCAGCAGCTTGGGGGCCTCGAACACTGAAGCTTTCTTT. The encoded protein is CASSLGASNTEAFF. The V and J genes are TRBV5-4 and TRBJ1-1; D gene ambiguous. V was cut by 0 bases and J by 1 base, with 7 bases left in between. There are 14 residues in the CDR3. Germline V CDR1 and CDR2: SGHNT, YYREEE (reference sequence).

The gene calls are TRBV11-2 and TRBJ2-1; 8 nucleotides match TRBD2. Germline V gene sequence: CDR1 SGHAT, CDR2 FQNNGV. The CDR3 length is 16 residues. J lost 4 bases, V lost 1 base, and 6 bases had no gene match. The CDR3 loop is CASSLGLAGNYNEQFF. The CDR3 bases are TGTGCCAGCAGCTTAGGATTAGCGGGGAATTACAATGAGCAGTTCTTC.

This sequence joins TRBV11-2 and TRBJ1-5; D gene unclear. Germline CDR1 and CDR2: SGHAT and FQNNGV. V was trimmed by 6 bases and J by 0 bases, leaving 12 bases between them. The CDR3 has 15 amino acids. DNA for the CDR3: TGTGCCAGCAGACTCTCGGACTCTAGCAATCAGCCCCAGCATTTT. Translating gives CASRLSDSSNQPQHF.

The rearrangement joins TRBV7-9 to TRBJ2-3; TRBD2 might be the D (6 bases). The germline V gene has CDR1 SEHNR and CDR2 FQNEAQ (reference sequence). The CDR3 has 14 residues. The germline V and J ends were trimmed by 3 bases and 3 bases, with 10 bases remaining between them. In nucleotides, the CDR3 is TGTGCCAGCAGCTTCCCGGGGAGGACAGATACGCAGTATTTT. This encodes CASSFPGRTDTQYF.

This sequence joins TRBV27 and TRBJ2-5; possibly TRBD2 for D (5 bases). The germline gives CDR1 MNHEY, CDR2 SMNVEV (reference sequence). Between the trimmed V and J ends, which lost 3 bases and 2 bases, there was a span of 13 bases. This CDR3 has 15 amino acids. CDR3 sequence (DNA): TGTGCCAGCAGTTTCCTTTCTGGAGGTCAAGAGACCCAGTACTTC. It is translated as CASSFLSGGQETQYF.

The chain has TRBV24-1 and TRBJ1-2, with D possibly matching TRBD1 (6 bases). Trimming removed 6 bases from V and 0 bases from J, with 16 bases in between. CDR3 size: 16 residues. Looked up from germline, CDR1 is KGHDR and CDR2 is SFDVKD. The CDR3 spells CATSFMWGPSNYGYTF. As DNA, the CDR3 is TGTGCCACCAGTTTTATGTGGGGGCCCTCTAACTATGGCTACACCTTC.

This clone was recorded a few times. The chain recombines TRBV20-1 with TRBJ1-1; D call uncertain. CDR3 length equals 14 residues. V lost 3 bases and J lost 1, with 12 bases in between. Germline V gene data show CDR1 as DFQATT and CDR2 as SNEGSKA (reference sequence). Here the CDR3 reads CSASPRAGNTEAFF. The CDR3 bases are TGCAGTGCTAGTCCTCGGGCGGGGAACACTGAAGCTTTCTTT.

This rearrangement joins TRBV7-9 to TRBJ1-4, with unresolved D. V gave up 4 bases and J gave up 3 bases, with 15 bases separating them. There are 16 residues in the CDR3. Per the germline V gene, CDR1 is SEHNR and CDR2 is FQNEAQ (reference sequence). CDR3 sequence reads: CASSWRGEGPNEKLFF. CDR3 in DNA: TGTGCCAGCAGCTGGCGGGGTGAAGGACCTAATGAAAAACTGTTTTTT. Complete variable domain (other parts from reference TRBV7-9 and TRBJ1-4): DTGVSQNPRHKITKRGQNVTFRCDPISEHNRLYWYRQTLGQGPEFLTYFQNEAQLEKSRLLSDRFSAERPKGSFSTLEIQRTEQGDSAMYLCASSWRGEGPNEKLFFGSGTQLSVL.

This clone was detected only once. The chain uses TRBV27 and TRBJ1-5, with D tentatively TRBD1 (6 bases). CDR3 length: 16 amino acids. Per the germline V gene, CDR1 is MNHEY and CDR2 is SMNVEV (reference sequence). V lost 4 bases to trimming and J lost 2 bases, with 15 bases between them. The CDR3 DNA reads TGTGCCAGCAGTTATATCCAGGGGTTGGGCAATCAGCCCCAGCATTTT. Translation gives CASSYIQGLGNQPQHF.

The CDR3, as DNA: TGCGCCAGCAGCCGGAGGCACCAAGAGACCCAGTACTTC. This translates into CASSRRHQETQYF. The chain uses TRBV5-1 and TRBJ2-5, with TRBD2 as a possible D gene (5 bases). Germline CDR1 is SGHRS and CDR2 is YFSETQ. Trimming left V 4 bases short and J 0 bases short, with 7 bases between. The CDR3 runs 13 residues.

The chain carries TRBV5-4 and TRBJ2-7, with 9 bases lining up with TRBD2. The CDR3 spans 14 residues. CDR1 is SGHNT and CDR2 is YYREEE in the germline V gene (reference sequence). With V trimmed by 4 bases and J by 2 bases, 4 bases remained unmatched. CDR3 DNA sequence: TGTGCCAGCAGCGGGCGGGAGGGGCCCTACGAGCAGTACTTC. It specifies CASSGREGPYEQYF.

The chain carries TRBV7-2 and TRBJ2-7; D is unresolved. The V and J ends lost 5 bases and 0 bases respectively, with 14 bases between them. CDR1 SGHTA and CDR2 FQGNSA come from the germline V gene. The CDR3 has 15 residues. The DNA for the CDR3 is TGTGCCAGCAGCCCCCGTCGGAGTAACTCCTACGAGCAGTACTTC. Translation: CASSPRRSNSYEQYF. The whole variable domain, filled in from reference TRBV7-2 and TRBJ2-7, reads GAGVSQSPSNKVTEKGKDVELRCDPISGHTALYWYRQSLGQGLEFLIYFQGNSAPDKSGLPSDRFSAERTGGSVSTLTIQRTQQEDSAVYLCASSPRRSNSYEQYFGPGTRLTVT.

As concerns this clone: Other nucleotide sequences in the sample specify the same CDR3. The chain couples TRBV19 to TRBJ1-2; 8 bases are shared with TRBD1. V gave up 6 bases and J gave up 4 bases; unmatched junction bases: 4. The germline gives CDR1 LNHDA, CDR2 SQIVND (reference sequence). The CDR3 spans 13 residues. CDR3 region: CASRRQGSYGYTF. The CDR3 bases are TGTGCCAGTAGAAGACAGGGGAGCTATGGCTACACCTTC.

The chain combines TRBV7-9 with TRBJ1-2; 9 bases are a match to TRBD1. V gave up 1 base and J gave up 2 bases; unmatched junction bases: 5. The CDR3 has 16 residues. The germline CDR1 and CDR2 sequences are SEHNR and FQNEAQ (reference sequence). The chain's CDR3 is CASSLGDRVVNYGYTF. CDR3 sequence (DNA): TGTGCCAGCAGCTTAGGGGACAGGGTCGTGAACTATGGCTACACCTTC.